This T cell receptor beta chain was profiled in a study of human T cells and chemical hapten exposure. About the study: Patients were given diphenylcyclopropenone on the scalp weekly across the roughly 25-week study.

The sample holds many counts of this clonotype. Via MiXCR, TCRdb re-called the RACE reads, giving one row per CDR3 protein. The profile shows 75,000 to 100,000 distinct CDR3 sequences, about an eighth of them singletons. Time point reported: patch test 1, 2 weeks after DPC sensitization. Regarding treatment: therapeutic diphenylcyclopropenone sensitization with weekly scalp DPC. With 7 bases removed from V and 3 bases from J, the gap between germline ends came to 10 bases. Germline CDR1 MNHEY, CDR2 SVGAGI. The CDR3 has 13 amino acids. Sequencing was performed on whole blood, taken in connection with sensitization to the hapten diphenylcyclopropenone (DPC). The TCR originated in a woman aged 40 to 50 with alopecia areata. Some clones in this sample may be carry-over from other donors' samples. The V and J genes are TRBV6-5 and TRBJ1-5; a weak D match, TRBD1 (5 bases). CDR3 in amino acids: CASTQGVNQPQHF. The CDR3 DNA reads TGTGCCAGCACCCAGGGCGTCAATCAGCCCCAGCATTTT.